This TCR beta chain was profiled in a study of blood T cell repertoires in COVID-19. As for the study in general: Donors in the United States, Italy and Spain gave samples during acute or convalescent COVID-19. T cells, B-cell-depleted T cells, or PBMCs provided the cDNA or gDNA that served as material.

Original analysis: How many nucleated cells were present was estimated from reference gene primer amplification. The method was immunoSEQ multiplex PCR; TCRdb's version includes in-frame clones alone and lacks a portion of them. That table supplies the V and J calls and clone size; D and trimming were determined from the DNA. The sample holds nearly 85,000 clones, around four fifths seen once. CDR3 length: 14 amino acids. Germline CDR1 is MNHEY and CDR2 is SVGAGI. V lost 6 bases to trimming and J lost 0 bases, with 12 bases between them. Sample: peripheral blood. This receptor was obtained from a woman aged 55-69 years with acute or convalescent COVID-19. J is TRBJ2-7 and V is TRBV6-5, with a possible D match to TRBD1 (6 bases). The CDR3 spells CASSSRQASYEQYF. CDR3 DNA: TGTGCCAGCAGCTCCCGACAGGCCTCCTACGAGCAGTACTTC.